A selection of T cell receptor beta chains follows, all from one sample in a study of Ad26.COV2.S vaccination and SARS-CoV-2 variants. Repertoires were generated with immunoSEQ multiplex PCR, while TCRdb's copy carries only in-frame clones and drops some. The data show around 300,000 clones, about 86% seen once. The sequencing here drew on peripheral blood, taken in a trial of Ad26.COV2.S vaccine versus placebo. The receptors were gathered from a person between 18 and 65 years old who received the Ad26.COV2.S COVID-19 vaccine or a placebo. Each CDR3 is given with its conserved first and last residue. Fields, in order: J gene, D gene, V gene, clone size, CDR3 DNA, CDR3 protein. D genes are given only for firm matches. For some rows the clone size is stated as once, few or many, or as a class when expanded; others skip it.

>TRBJ1-5|-|TRBV18|few
TGTGCCAGCTCGCTCGGGGGGGTTAGCAATCAGCCCCAGCATTTT
CASSLGGVSNQPQHF
>TRBJ2-2|-|TRBV2|-
TGTGCCAGGGGGGACCCGAACACCGGGGAGCTGTTTTTT
CARGDPNTGELFF
>TRBJ2-1|TRBD2|TRBV11-3|-
TGTGCCAGCAGCTTAGATCACACTAGCGGCTACAATGAGCAGTTCTTC
CASSLDHTSGYNEQFF
>TRBJ2-7|-|TRBV4-3|-
TGCGCCAGCAGCCAAGATAACGGTTACGAGCAGTACTTC
CASSQDNGYEQYF
>TRBJ1-2|-|TRBV2|once
TGTGCCAGCCGATCAGGGCAAAACGCCGGGGGCTATTATTATGGCTACACCTTC
CASRSGQNAGGYYYGYTF
>TRBJ1-4|TRBD1|TRBV7-8|-
TGTGCCAGCAGCGAACAGGACAGGGGAGGAGAAAAACTGTTTTTT
CASSEQDRGGEKLFF
>TRBJ2-1|-|TRBV28|-
TGTGCCAGCAGTCCCAGACTGGAGAGCTCCTACAATGAGCAGTTCTTC
CASSPRLESSYNEQFF
>TRBJ2-5|-|TRBV10-3|-
TGTGCCATCAGAGGGGGTGAGCGGGAGACCCAGTACTTC
CAIRGGERETQYF
>TRBJ2-2|-|TRBV9|-
TGTGCCAGCAGCGTCGAGGGTAACACCGGGGAGCTGTTTTTT
CASSVEGNTGELFF
>TRBJ1-5|-|TRBV19|-
TGTGCCAGTAGTATAGCCAGTAATCAGCCCCAGCATTTT
CASSIASNQPQHF
>TRBJ2-7|TRBD1|TRBV7-9|-
TGTGCCAGCAGCTTCCGGGACAGGGGTTCCTACGAGCAGTACTTC
CASSFRDRGSYEQYF
>TRBJ2-2|-|TRBV7-8|-
TGTGCCAGCAGCGGGTACGGGCCGAACACCGGGGAGCTGTTTTTT
CASSGYGPNTGELFF
>TRBJ2-5|-|TRBV15|-
TGTGCCACCAGCAGAGACAATCGGGAGACCCAGTACTTC
CATSRDNRETQYF
>TRBJ1-5|-|TRBV6-4|-
TGTGCCAGCAGTGTTGAGATAGGAGGGCAGCCCCAGCATTTT
CASSVEIGGQPQHF
>TRBJ1-4|TRBD1|TRBV5-6|-
TGTGCCAGCAGCCTACCCGGGACAGGCGACGAAAAACTGTTTTTT
CASSLPGTGDEKLFF
>TRBJ2-7|TRBD1|TRBV28|few
TGTGCCAGCAGTTTTATTGGGATCGTAGGGGGCCGGTACGAGCAGTACTTC
CASSFIGIVGGRYEQYF
>TRBJ2-1|TRBD1|TRBV3-1/TRBV3-2|-
TGTGCCAGCAGCCAGTCCGGGGACAGGGGCAATGAGCAGTTCTTC
CASSQSGDRGNEQFF
>TRBJ2-7|TRBD1|TRBV29-1|-
TGCAGCGGACAGGGGCTTGGGTACGAGCAGTACTTC
CSGQGLGYEQYF
>TRBJ2-7|TRBD2|TRBV25-1|-
TGTGCCAGCAAATCGACTAGCGGGAGTTCGCAGTACTTC
CASKSTSGSSQYF
>TRBJ2-1|-|TRBV18|-
TGTGCCAGCTCACCAATGGGGGCCAATGAGCAGTTCTTC
CASSPMGANEQFF
>TRBJ1-2|-|TRBV27|few
TGTGCCAGCAGATCTCCGGGGCAGGGCTATGGCTACACCTTC
CASRSPGQGYGYTF
>TRBJ2-3|TRBD2|TRBV3-1/TRBV3-2|few
TGTGCCAGCAGCCGGACTAGCGGGGGGGCAGATACGCAGTATTTT
CASSRTSGGADTQYF
>TRBJ2-7|-|TRBV19|-
TGTGCCAGTAGTGTCTCGGGCAGCAGCTCCTACGAGCAGTACTTC
CASSVSGSSSYEQYF
>TRBJ1-4|-|TRBV5-6|-
TGTGCCAGCAGCCCAACAGGGAGAACTAATGAAAAACTGTTTTTT
CASSPTGRTNEKLFF
>TRBJ2-3|-|TRBV5-4|-
TGTGCCAGCAGCTTGTGGGGAAACACAGATACGCAGTATTTT
CASSLWGNTDTQYF
>TRBJ2-3|TRBD2|TRBV6-1|-
TGTGCCAGCAGTGAAAAGGCGGGAGGGGGTACGCAGTATTTT
CASSEKAGGGTQYF
>TRBJ1-2|-|TRBV14|once
TGTGCCAGCAGCCAAGTTTTCAGGGCAGATTACACCTTC
CASSQVFRADYTF
>TRBJ2-7|-|TRBV12-3/TRBV12-4|-
TGTGCCAGCAAGGGGCGGGGCTACGAGCAGTACTTC
CASKGRGYEQYF
>TRBJ1-1|-|TRBV12-3/TRBV12-4|-
TGTGCCAGCAGTTCGACATTGAACACTGAAGCTTTCTTT
CASSSTLNTEAFF
>TRBJ2-1|TRBD2|TRBV28|few
TGTGCCAGCAGTTTGGGTAGCGGGAGACCCAATGAGCAGTTCTTC
CASSLGSGRPNEQFF
>TRBJ2-1|TRBD2|TRBV27|once
TGTGCCAGTTCGTTAGCGGGCATTGATTACAATGAGCAGTTCTTC
CASSLAGIDYNEQFF
>TRBJ2-2|-|TRBV18|-
TGTGCCAGCTCACCAAGCCGGGGCACCGGGGAGCTGTTTTTT
CASSPSRGTGELFF
>TRBJ1-5|-|TRBV2|-
TGTGCCAGCAGTGACCGGACGGGCAATCAGCCCCAGCATTTT
CASSDRTGNQPQHF
>TRBJ2-2|TRBD2|TRBV10-2|-
TGCGCCAGCCGGCAAAACGGACTAGCGGGGCACCCCGGGGAGCTGTTTTTT
CASRQNGLAGHPGELFF
>TRBJ1-5|-|TRBV6-6|-
TGTGCCAGCTCCTCGGGAGGGGACCAGGTAGCCCAGCATTTT
CASSSGGDQVAQHF
>TRBJ2-7|-|TRBV6-2/TRBV6-3|once
TGTGCCAGCAGTTATCCCCCCGGATCCTACGAGCAGTACTTC
CASSYPPGSYEQYF
>TRBJ2-1|-|TRBV15|-
TGTGCCACCAGCGTGGACCGCCGAGCATCCTACAATGAGCAGTTCTTC
CATSVDRRASYNEQFF
>TRBJ2-3|-|TRBV12-3/TRBV12-4|-
TGTGCCAGCAGTCGAGCCACAGATACGCAGTATTTT
CASSRATDTQYF
>TRBJ1-6|TRBD1|TRBV19|few
TGTGCCAGTAGTACCCGACAGGGCCCCGAGTATTCACCCCTCCACTTT
CASSTRQGPEYSPLHF
>TRBJ2-7|TRBD1|TRBV7-2|-
TGTGCCAGCAGCTTTGCAGGGGGCATTGACGAGCAGTACTTC
CASSFAGGIDEQYF
>TRBJ1-6|-|TRBV2|-
TGTGCCAGCAGCGGATACCAATTTGGTTCACCCCTCCACTTT
CASSGYQFGSPLHF
>TRBJ1-5|-|TRBV18|-
TGTGCCAGCTCACCACCGGAAGGCTCTACTAGCAATCAGCCCCAGCATTTT
CASSPPEGSTSNQPQHF
>TRBJ1-2|-|TRBV28|-
TGTGCCAGCAGTCCCTCAGTGGCAGGTGACTATGGCTACACCTTC
CASSPSVAGDYGYTF
>TRBJ2-2|-|TRBV28|-
TGTGCCAGCAGTTTGGCAGCCGCCTGGACAAACACCGGGGAGCTGTTTTTT
CASSLAAAWTNTGELFF
>TRBJ2-2|-|TRBV5-1|-
TGCGCCAGCAGCTTGATTTGGGCCATTGAGAACACCGGGGAGCTGTTTTTT
CASSLIWAIENTGELFF
>TRBJ1-4|TRBD1|TRBV19|-
TGTGCCAGTAGTAGGGACAGGGGAAATGAAAAACTGTTTTTT
CASSRDRGNEKLFF
>TRBJ1-5|-|TRBV6-4|-
TGTGCCAGCAGTGGAAGGTTTAGGGGGACTCGGGACCAGCCCCAGCATTTT
CASSGRFRGTRDQPQHF
>TRBJ2-3|-|TRBV28|-
TGTGCCAGCAGTTTCCCCTTCGGATCCACAGATACGCAGTATTTT
CASSFPFGSTDTQYF
>TRBJ2-1|TRBD2|TRBV7-4|-
TGTGCCAGCGTTTCTGGACTAGCTGGCTACAATGAGCAGTTCTTC
CASVSGLAGYNEQFF
>TRBJ2-7|-|TRBV7-9|-
TGTGCCAGCAGCTTTAGCCTTTTAGGTGATGAGCAGTACTTC
CASSFSLLGDEQYF
>TRBJ1-3|-|TRBV4-2|-
TGTGCCAGCAGCCAGGGAATACCCGGGACTCTCTCTGGAAACACCATATATTTT
CASSQGIPGTLSGNTIYF
>TRBJ2-7|-|TRBV28|-
TGTGCCAGTGGGCCCGGGAGCTCCTACGAGCAGTACTTC
CASGPGSSYEQYF
>TRBJ2-3|TRBD2|TRBV4-3|-
TGCGCCAGCAGCCAAGAAGAACGAGCGGGGGGGCCGGATACGCAGTATTTT
CASSQEERAGGPDTQYF
>TRBJ1-2|TRBD1|TRBV6-5|-
TGTGCCAGCAGTCGACAGGGGGCTTTTTCGCGTGGCTACACCTTC
CASSRQGAFSRGYTF
>TRBJ1-6|-|TRBV7-9|-
TGTGCCAGCAGCTCTGGTAATTCACCCCTCCACTTT
CASSSGNSPLHF
>TRBJ2-7|TRBD2|TRBV5-1|-
TGCGCCAGCAGCGGCGGACTAGCGGGGGGGCCGTTCGGATACGAGCAGTACTTC
CASSGGLAGGPFGYEQYF
>TRBJ2-1|TRBD2|TRBV3-1/TRBV3-2|-
TGTGCCAGCAGCCAAGGTTATACTAGCGGCAACAATGAGCAGTTCTTC
CASSQGYTSGNNEQFF
>TRBJ1-2|TRBD1|TRBV4-3|-
TGCGCCAGCAGCCAAGAACCAAAGGGACAGGAAAACTATGGCTACACCTTC
CASSQEPKGQENYGYTF